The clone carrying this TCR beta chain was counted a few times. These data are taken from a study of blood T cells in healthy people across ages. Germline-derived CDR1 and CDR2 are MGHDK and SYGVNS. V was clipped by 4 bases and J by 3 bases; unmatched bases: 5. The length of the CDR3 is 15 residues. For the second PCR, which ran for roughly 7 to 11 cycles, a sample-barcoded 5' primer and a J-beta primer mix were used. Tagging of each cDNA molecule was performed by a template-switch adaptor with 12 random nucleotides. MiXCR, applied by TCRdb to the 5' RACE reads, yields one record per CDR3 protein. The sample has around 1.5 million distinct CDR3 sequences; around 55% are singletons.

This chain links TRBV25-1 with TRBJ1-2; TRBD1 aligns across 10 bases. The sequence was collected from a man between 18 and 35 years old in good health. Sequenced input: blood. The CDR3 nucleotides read TGTGCCAGCAGTGGGGGACAGGGGTATGACTATGGCTACACCTTC. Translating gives CASSGGQGYDYGYTF.